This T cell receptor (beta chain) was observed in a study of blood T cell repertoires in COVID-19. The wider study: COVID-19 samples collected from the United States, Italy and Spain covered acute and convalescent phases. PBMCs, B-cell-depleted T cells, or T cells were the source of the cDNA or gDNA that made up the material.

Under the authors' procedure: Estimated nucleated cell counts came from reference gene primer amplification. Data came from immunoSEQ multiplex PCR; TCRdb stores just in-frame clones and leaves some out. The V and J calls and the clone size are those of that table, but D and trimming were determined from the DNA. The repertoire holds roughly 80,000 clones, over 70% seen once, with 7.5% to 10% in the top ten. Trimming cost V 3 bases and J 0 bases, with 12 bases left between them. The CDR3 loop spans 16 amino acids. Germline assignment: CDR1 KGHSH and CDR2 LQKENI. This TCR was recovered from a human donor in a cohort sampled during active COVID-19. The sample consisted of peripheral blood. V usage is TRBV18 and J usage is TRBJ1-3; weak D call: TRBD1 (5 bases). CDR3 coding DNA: TGTGCCAGCTCACCCGTGGGGCCGTCCTCTGGAAACACCATATATTTT. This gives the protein CASSPVGPSSGNTIYF.